The 9 T cell receptor beta chains in this list originate from one sample, sequenced in a study of human T cells and chemical hapten exposure. This sample's time point: healthy volunteer bleed at 2 weeks. Unfractionated whole blood was the source from which total RNA was extracted. TCRdb reanalysed the RACE reads using MiXCR and keeps one entry per CDR3 protein. The sample has just over 90,000 distinct CDR3 sequences; roughly 8% are singletons. The sample consisted of whole blood. The receptors come from a female donor in good health. Some clones in this sample may be carry-over from other donors' samples.

In its sample, this clonotype was seen a few times. The CDR3 is CATQAGLWVEQFF. As DNA, the CDR3 is TGTGCCACCCAAGCGGGCTTGTGGGTAGAGCAGTTCTTC. The chain employs TRBV6-1 and TRBJ2-1; D perhaps matches TRBD2 (6 bases). The V gene's germline CDR1 is MNHNS and CDR2 SASEGT. V lost 10 bases, J lost 10 bases, and 20 bases lay in between. The CDR3 has 13 amino acids.

In its sample, this clonotype was seen a few times. The genes are TRBV12-3 or TRBV12-4 and TRBJ1-6; no firm D call. The CDR3 has 12 amino acids. Trimming took off 3 bases at V and 10 bases at J, with 7 bases between the two ends. The DNA for the CDR3 is TGTGCCAGCAGTTTGGGGAGATCACCCCTCCACTTT. Amino acids: CASSLGRSPLHF.

This chain uses TRBV20-1 with TRBJ2-7; 8 bases map to TRBD2. The CDR3 spans 13 residues. The germline V gene encodes CDR1 DFQATT and CDR2 SNEGSKA (reference sequence). The V segment lost 6 bases and the J segment 0 bases; nucleotides outside the gene matches: 4. The CDR3 nucleotides read TGCAGTGCCTCGGGGACTAGCTCCTACGAGCAGTACTTC. This translates into CSASGTSSYEQYF.

This clonotype was counted many times. The genes are TRBV12-3 or TRBV12-4 and TRBJ2-5; 11 bases are a match to TRBD1. The CDR3 contains 14 residues. Unmatched junction bases numbered 7, after V lost 7 bases and J lost 6 bases. DNA of the CDR3: TGTGCCAGCACCCGGACAGGGGGCGAAAAGACCCAGTACTTC. It is translated as CASTRTGGEKTQYF.

This clonotype was found a few times. The chain uses TRBV7-8 and TRBJ2-1, with 8 positions matching TRBD1. The germline V gene has CDR1 SGHVS and CDR2 FQNEAQ. This CDR3 has 14 amino acids. Germline trimming cut 8 bases from V and 3 bases from J; bases unmatched to any gene: 6. CDR3 bases: TGTGCCAGCCAGACAGGGGCCTTCTACAATGAGCAGTTCTTC. Protein: CASQTGAFYNEQFF. Full variable domain (missing parts from reference TRBV7-8 and TRBJ2-1): GAGVSQSPRYKVAKRGQDVALRCDPISGHVSLFWYQQALGQGPEFLTYFQNEAQLDKSGLPSDRFFAERPEGSVSTLKIQRTQQEDSAVYLCASQTGAFYNEQFFGPGTRLTVL.

The V gene is TRBV19, the J gene TRBJ2-1, with TRBD2 matching 12 bases. V was pared by 5 bases and J by 7 bases, with 15 bases of the junction left unmatched. Germline V gives CDR1 LNHDA, CDR2 SQIVND (reference sequence). The CDR3 has 18 amino acids. The CDR3 nucleotides are TGTGCCAGTAGTCATCAGTCGAGGCTAGCGGGAGGGCCGAATGAGCAGTTCTTC. As protein: CASSHQSRLAGGPNEQFF.

The chain employs TRBV7-2 and TRBJ2-1; 9 nucleotides align to TRBD2. Germline CDR1 and CDR2: SGHTA and FQGNSA. CDR3 size: 16 residues. V lost 2 bases, J lost 6 bases, and 8 bases stayed unmatched. The CDR3 nucleotides are TGTGCCAGCAGCTTATGGCCCGGGACTAGCTGCAATGAGCAGTTCTTC. It codes for CASSLWPGTSCNEQFF.

In this sample, this clonotype turned up a few times. This sequence joins TRBV7-3 and TRBJ1-6, with a tentative D call TRBD1 (6 bases). Germline lookup yields CDR1 SGHTA and CDR2 FQGTGA. V lost 5 bases and J lost 9, with 14 bases in between. The length of the CDR3 is 14 residues. The CDR3 is CASSAWGAGSPLHF. CDR3 nucleotides: TGTGCCAGCAGCGCGTGGGGGGCAGGTTCACCCCTCCACTTT.

This clonotype was counted only a few times. The DNA for the CDR3 is TGTGCCAGCAGCCGATGGACAGGGACCGGCTACACCTTC. Amino acids: CASSRWTGTGYTF. The genes are TRBV11-2 and TRBJ1-2, with 8 positions matching TRBD1. This CDR3 is 13 amino acids long. The ends lost 5 bases at V and 8 bases at J; junction bases unmatched: 7. CDR1 is SGHAT and CDR2 is FQNNGV in the germline V gene. Variable domain in full (rest from reference TRBV11-2 and TRBJ1-2): EAGVAQSPRYKIIEKRQSVAFWCNPISGHATLYWYQQILGQGPKLLIQFQNNGVVDDSQLPKDRFSAERLKGVDSTLKIQPAKLEDSAVYLCASSRWTGTGYTFGSGTRLTVV.